The present TCR beta chain was sequenced within a study of metastatic and nonmetastatic thyroid tumors. At the level of the study: Blood and tumor or nodule tissue repertoires from malignant and benign thyroid patients were compared.

Original processing methods: Between-group CDR3 differences, defined by clinicopathological status, yielded a distant-metastasis classifier for papillary thyroid cancer. MiXCR re-clonotyped the PCR reads for TCRdb. Clone size and V and J calls follow TCRdb, not the original study. Here the sample spans tens of thousands of clones, about 13% being singletons. This clone was seen more than once but under ten times. Its antigen remains unknown. CDR1 is MNHEY, CDR2 SVGEGT, per germline. The CDR3 has 15 amino acids. J was trimmed by 7 bases and V by 2 bases; bases with no gene match: 7. Findings of the study overall: Reported TCR beta diversity, measured in blood and tumor, was significantly higher for malignant thyroid tumors than for benign nodules.

Thyroid surgery was performed in patients who had received no treatment beforehand. The receptor was isolated from a female donor with papillary thyroid cancer or a benign thyroid nodule (not recorded which). Some clones in this sample may be carry-over from other donors' samples. The chain employs TRBV6-2 or TRBV6-3 and TRBJ2-2; 7 bases fit TRBD2. Material: blood. CDR3 bases: TGTGCCAGCAGTTACGCGGGAGAGGGAAACGGGGAGCTGTTTTTT. This translates into CASSYAGEGNGELFF.